This T cell receptor (beta chain) was sequenced during a study of tissue T cells after allogeneic stem cell transplantation (dated by TCRdb to between 2021 and 2022). In the study overall: The study profiled TCR beta repertoires across many tissues from research autopsies of patients with and without GVHD, plus mouse models of GVHD. The human arm was a prospective observational study without blinding or randomization.

A note on this clone: Its antigen is not yet known. This receptor is murine, so its gene names and germline sequences reflect the mouse genome. Coverage ceases 1 residue before the CDR3 finishes, and the germline J gene fills in the end.

Broad study findings and their caveats: Only a few T cell clones appeared in more than one patient, yet motif-based clustering showed tissue-specific repertoire signatures that were shared between patients. In both patients and mice, T cells from blood and spleen picked up only a limited part of the TCR repertoire that was detected in tissues. Within patients, how anatomically similar the tissues were was a key factor in shaping TCR repertoire composition, regardless of disease or transplant status. The patient cohort was small and varied clinically, and sampling depth was recognized as a limitation. The study did not determine which tissue TCRs were alloreactive or antigen-specific, and some clones might have been persisting host cells.

Library prep was done by the immunoSEQ multiplex PCR assay. Adaptive Biotechnologies performed TCRbeta CDR3 sequencing at survey depth and reported CDR3 sequences, V/J genes, productive frequency, and template counts. Amplification of TCR beta CDR3 regions was performed from genomic DNA rather than from RNA. Per the source publication's procedure: Pairwise repertoire overlap between tissues was quantified with Jensen-Shannon divergence, where 1 means complete divergence and 0 identical. Tissues were clustered by single-linkage agglomerative hierarchical clustering of pairwise JSD values, and the clustering results were displayed as dendrograms. All patient samples were analyzed with GLIPH2 using simulation_depth 1000, kmer_min_depth 3 and cdr3_length_cutoff 8, and only groups containing more than two unique CDR3s were kept. In a standardized tissue-overlap score, Jaccard GLIPH-group overlap across patients was extrapolated to a standard repertoire size of 1000 clones. Linear mixed-effect models, with tissue as a fixed effect and individual as a random effect, were used to test how diversity related to clinical or experimental variables. The table was pulled from immuneACCESS by TCRdb, which kept in-frame rearrangements only. Such tables lose some clones; where checked, under half of the loss comes from unresolved V genes, and the rest has no known cause. From that table come the V and J calls and clone size; the DNA was used to work out D and trimming. This sample lists some 5,300 clones; 45% to 55% were detected once. 2.5% to 3.5% of the sample belongs to the ten largest clones.

The germline V gene (reference sequence) specifies KGHPV as CDR1 and FQNQEV as CDR2. The V end gives up 6 bases and the J end 1 base, leaving 3 bases in the junction not matched to a gene. Reading from cysteine to phenylalanine, the CDR3 counts 14 amino acids. The 39 bases shown cover part of the CDR3, and their frame starts at base 1. The time point label for this specimen denotes: mouse harvest day 7 after allogeneic transplant. Each mouse graft, delivered by tail vein injection, combined 10^6 splenic CD5+ T cells with 10^7 T-cell-depleted bone marrow cells. To model GVHD in mice, a major MHC-mismatch B6 (H2b) into BALB/c (H2d) model was used, and tissues were profiled at day 7 or 14. Mouse tissues and retro-orbital blood were harvested on day 7 or 14 post-transplant using separate sterile tools per animal; livers were flushed beforehand. Before genomic DNA isolation with the DNeasy Blood & Tissue Kit, mouse tissues were minced with razor blades in buffered saline.

The specimen sequenced was skin. The TCR originated in a female BALB/c mouse given C57BL/6 T cells with graft-versus-host disease after an allogeneic hematopoietic cell transplant. Rearrangement joined TRBV26 to TRBJ1-1; 9 middle bases align to TRBD1. The CDR3 protein sequence reads: CASSLDRGNTEVFF. The covered CDR3 bases are TGTGCCAGCAGCCTGGACAGGGGAAACACAGAAGTCTTC.